This entry is about one T cell receptor beta chain. The data are from a study of blood T cells in healthy people across ages. With 0 bases removed from V and 6 bases from J, the gap between germline ends came to 14 bases. Per germline, CDR1 MNHNY and CDR2 SVGAGI (reference sequence). The CDR3 extends over 15 amino acids. For the second PCR, which ran for about 7 to 11 cycles, a sample-barcoded 5' primer and a J-beta primer mix were used. TCRdb fed the 5' RACE reads into MiXCR, producing one record per CDR3 protein. The table lists roughly 1,000,000 distinct CDR3 sequences, about 25% of them singletons, with about 0.69% in the top ten. The sample was also reused in another study, on T cells of mothers and their children. That source reports: Every mother produced more than 8 million TCR beta CDR3 reads, whereas every child provided approximately 3 million.

The receptor's source is a girl aged 2-10 years in good health. The sample taken for sequencing was blood. The genes are TRBV6-6 and TRBJ1-1, with D possibly matching TRBD1 (6 bases). CDR3 nucleotides: TGTGCCAGCAGTTACTCACCGGGACAAGGATCTGAAGCTTTCTTT. Protein sequence: CASSYSPGQGSEAFF.